These T cell receptor beta chains were read from a single sample in a study of T cells in Graves' hyperthyroidism and ophthalmopathy. TCRdb fed the multiplex PCR reads into MiXCR, producing one record per CDR3 protein. The repertoire holds approximately 600,000 distinct CDR3 sequences, with around 16% as singletons. Sample: blood. The receptors originated from a woman under 40 with Graves' hyperthyroidism. Both conserved end residues are part of each CDR3. A D gene is named only where the DNA matches it firmly. The size entry is marked missing in some rows and otherwise reads once, few, many or a size class.

D	V	J	size	CDR3	DNA
-	TRBV9	TRBJ2-2	-	CASSGESNTGELFF	TGTGCCAGCAGCGGAGAATCGAACACCGGGGAGCTGTTTTTT
-	TRBV14	TRBJ2-1	-	CASSQDGSEWNEQFF	TGTGCCAGCAGCCAAGACGGTTCTGAGTGGAATGAGCAGTTCTTC
-	TRBV5-6	TRBJ1-1	-	CASSLRREAGDRDEAFF	TGTGCCAGCAGCTTGAGGAGGGAGGCAGGGGATCGTGATGAAGCTTTCTTT
TRBD1	TRBV28	TRBJ2-1	many	CASSLRGLNFQFF	TGTGCCAGCAGTTTAAGGGGGCTAAACTTCCAGTTCTTC
TRBD2	TRBV28	TRBJ2-1	-	CASSFSSGWGSYNEQFF	TGTGCCAGCAGTTTCTCTAGCGGGTGGGGCTCCTACAATGAGCAGTTCTTC
-	TRBV28	TRBJ2-7	many	CASRLQGGYAGQYF	TGTGCCAGCAGGTTGCAGGGGGGCTATGCTGGGCAGTACTTC
-	TRBV5-8	TRBJ2-2	few	CASSLVDGYGELFF	TGTGCCAGCAGCTTGGTTGATGGGTACGGGGAGCTGTTTTTT
TRBD1	TRBV11-2	TRBJ1-2	many	CASSLVAGQGVSGYTF	TGTGCCAGCAGCTTAGTTGCGGGACAGGGTGTAAGTGGCTACACCTTC
-	TRBV7-3	TRBJ2-5	many	CASSLSAGTTRETQYF	TGTGCCAGCAGCTTATCCGCAGGGACGACACGGGAGACCCAGTACTTC
TRBD2	TRBV18	TRBJ2-7	-	CASSPGLRGGRRYEQYF	TGTGCCAGCTCACCAGGCCTTAGGGGCGGGAGGAGGTACGAGCAGTACTTC
TRBD1	TRBV2	TRBJ2-5	many	CASRQGWQETQYF	TGTGCCAGTAGACAGGGTTGGCAAGAGACCCAGTACTTC
TRBD2	TRBV4-1	TRBJ2-7	-	CASSQVSGGVYEQYF	TGCGCCAGCAGCCAAGTATCGGGAGGGGTCTACGAGCAGTACTTC
-	TRBV6-2/TRBV6-3	TRBJ2-2	-	CAINNVGQTNTGELFF	TGTGCCATCAATAACGTAGGACAGACGAACACCGGGGAGCTGTTTTTT
-	TRBV28	TRBJ2-7	many	CASSSGRLPYEQYF	TGTGCCAGCAGTTCCGGCCGACTCCCCTACGAGCAGTACTTC
TRBD1	TRBV12-5	TRBJ2-1	few	CASGSGQGVNEQFF	TGTGCTAGTGGTTCCGGACAGGGGGTCAATGAGCAGTTCTTC
-	TRBV20-1	TRBJ1-1	many	CSAPKDYEAFF	TGCAGTGCGCCTAAGGACTATGAAGCTTTCTTT
-	TRBV7-9	TRBJ2-5	few	CASSWRTNQETQYF	TGTGCCAGCAGCTGGAGGACTAACCAAGAGACCCAGTACTTC
-	TRBV20-1	TRBJ2-7	many	CSASLWRYEQYF	TGCAGTGCTAGTTTGTGGAGGTACGAGCAGTACTTC
-	TRBV6-6	TRBJ2-7	few	CASSFREGAEQYF	TGTGCCAGCAGTTTTCGGGAAGGGGCCGAGCAGTACTTC
-	TRBV7-9	TRBJ1-5	few	CASSQSADQPQHF	TGTGCCAGCAGCCAAAGCGCTGATCAGCCCCAGCATTTT
-	TRBV2	TRBJ2-1	-	CASSESILWNEQFF	TGTGCCAGCAGTGAATCTATACTCTGGAATGAGCAGTTCTTC
-	TRBV18	TRBJ1-1	few	CASSPPWGAANTEAFF	TGTGCCAGCTCACCACCATGGGGAGCTGCGAACACTGAAGCTTTCTTT
TRBD2	TRBV3-1	TRBJ2-5	many	CASSRTSAVLSQYF	TGTGCCAGCAGCCGGACTAGCGCCGTGTTGTCCCAGTACTTC
-	TRBV29-1	TRBJ2-7	-	CSVEANYEQYF	TGCAGCGTTGAGGCAAACTACGAGCAGTACTTC
-	TRBV28	TRBJ2-5	-	CASSLQTQWWETQYF	TGTGCCAGCAGTCTACAAACTCAATGGTGGGAGACCCAGTACTTC
TRBD2	TRBV7-2	TRBJ2-1	many	CASSLVGAGGPSEQFF	TGTGCCAGCAGCTTAGTGGGAGCGGGAGGGCCGAGTGAGCAGTTCTTC
TRBD2	TRBV12-5	TRBJ2-1	many	CASGFPRLAGERNEQFF	TGTGCTAGTGGTTTCCCCCGACTAGCGGGAGAGCGTAATGAGCAGTTCTTC
-	TRBV27	TRBJ2-7	many	CASSSDSPQRQYF	TGTGCCAGCAGTTCGGACAGTCCACAGAGGCAGTACTTC
TRBD1	TRBV18	TRBJ2-1	-	CASSPSTGTGNEQFF	TGTGCCAGCTCACCTTCTACCGGGACAGGGAATGAGCAGTTCTTC
-	TRBV30	TRBJ2-1	many	CAWKVTNEQFF	TGTGCCTGGAAGGTGACCAATGAGCAGTTCTTC
TRBD2	TRBV7-2	TRBJ2-1	many	CASSLVSAGGSRVYGEQFF	TGTGCCAGCAGCTTAGTTTCTGCGGGGGGCTCCCGGGTATATGGTGAGCAGTTCTTC
TRBD2	TRBV10-2	TRBJ2-3	few	CASSTTSANRADTQYF	TGCGCCAGCAGCACGACTAGCGCCAATCGGGCAGATACGCAGTATTTT
-	TRBV20-1	TRBJ2-1	-	CSATGSENHHNEQFF	TGCAGTGCTACGGGTTCCGAGAACCACCACAATGAGCAGTTCTTC
-	TRBV5-1	TRBJ2-3	many	CASSGTSTSTDTQYF	TGCGCCAGCAGCGGGACGTCCACTAGCACAGATACGCAGTATTTT
-	TRBV20-1	TRBJ2-3	many	CSARGRETDTQYF	TGCAGTGCTAGGGGCAGGGAAACAGATACGCAGTATTTT
-	TRBV12-3/TRBV12-4	TRBJ2-7	few	CASSFGDVLTYEQYF	TGTGCCAGCAGTTTCGGGGATGTCCTTACCTACGAGCAGTACTTC
-	TRBV7-2	TRBJ2-7	many	CASSLSGQFYEQYF	TGTGCCAGCAGCTTATCCGGGCAGTTCTACGAGCAGTACTTC
-	TRBV5-1	TRBJ2-4	many	CASSLEVSKNIQYF	TGCGCCAGCAGCTTGGAGGTTTCCAAAAACATTCAGTACTTC
TRBD1	TRBV5-6	TRBJ1-1	-	CASSYHPGQPYEAFF	TGTGCCAGCAGCTACCATCCGGGACAGCCATATGAAGCTTTCTTT
-	TRBV20-1	TRBJ2-1	many	CSASSRDTLYADEQFF	TGCAGTGCTAGCTCCCGGGACACGCTATACGCCGATGAGCAGTTCTTC
TRBD1	TRBV5-4	TRBJ2-7	-	CASGQVGQYEQYF	TGTGCCAGCGGACAGGTGGGACAATACGAGCAGTACTTC
-	TRBV10-2	TRBJ1-1	-	CASNEDGWGTEAFF	TGCGCCAGCAATGAAGACGGCTGGGGCACTGAAGCTTTCTTT
TRBD1	TRBV2	TRBJ1-4	many	CASESGTENEKLFF	TGTGCCAGCGAATCCGGGACAGAGAATGAAAAACTGTTTTTT
TRBD1	TRBV12-3/TRBV12-4	TRBJ2-2	-	CASSSTGWSTGELFF	TGTGCCAGCAGTTCGACAGGGTGGAGCACCGGGGAGCTGTTTTTT
-	TRBV20-1	TRBJ2-5	many	CSARDVEREETQYF	TGCAGTGCTAGAGATGTGGAGAGGGAGGAGACCCAGTACTTC
TRBD1	TRBV13	TRBJ2-5	-	CASSLQGTARETQYF	TGTGCCAGCAGCTTACAGGGGACAGCCCGGGAGACCCAGTACTTC
TRBD1	TRBV20-1	TRBJ1-1	-	CSASGVTGEGYTEAFF	TGCAGTGCTAGTGGGGTGACAGGGGAAGGATACACTGAAGCTTTCTTT
-	TRBV7-6	TRBJ2-3	few	CASSQSIRDTQYF	TGTGCCAGCAGCCAGTCTATTAGAGATACGCAGTATTTT
TRBD1	TRBV19	TRBJ1-2	many	CASSAGTGGLNYGYTF	TGTGCCAGTAGTGCCGGGACAGGGGGCTTGAACTATGGCTACACCTTC
-	TRBV7-2	TRBJ2-5	many	CASSLGQQETQYF	TGTGCCAGCAGCTTAGGGCAGCAAGAGACCCAGTACTTC
TRBD2	TRBV11-2	TRBJ2-5	many	CASRPIVAGPLETQYF	TGTGCCAGCAGACCCATCGTAGCGGGCCCATTAGAGACCCAGTACTTC
TRBD2	TRBV6-1	TRBJ2-1	many	CASSYSGSGSSNEQFF	TGTGCCAGCAGTTATTCCGGGAGCGGGAGCTCTAATGAGCAGTTCTTC
-	TRBV20-1	TRBJ1-1	few	CSASADSLEAFF	TGCAGTGCTAGCGCGGACAGCCTTGAAGCTTTCTTT
-	TRBV6-1	TRBJ2-1	many	CASSEQGIRYNEQFF	TGTGCCAGCAGTGAACAAGGGATTCGCTACAATGAGCAGTTCTTC
-	TRBV7-6	TRBJ1-2	many	CASSPASFGYTF	TGTGCCAGCAGCCCTGCCTCCTTTGGCTACACCTTC
-	TRBV19	TRBJ1-5	few	CASSSLEQPQHF	TGTGCCAGTAGTAGCTTGGAACAGCCCCAGCATTTT